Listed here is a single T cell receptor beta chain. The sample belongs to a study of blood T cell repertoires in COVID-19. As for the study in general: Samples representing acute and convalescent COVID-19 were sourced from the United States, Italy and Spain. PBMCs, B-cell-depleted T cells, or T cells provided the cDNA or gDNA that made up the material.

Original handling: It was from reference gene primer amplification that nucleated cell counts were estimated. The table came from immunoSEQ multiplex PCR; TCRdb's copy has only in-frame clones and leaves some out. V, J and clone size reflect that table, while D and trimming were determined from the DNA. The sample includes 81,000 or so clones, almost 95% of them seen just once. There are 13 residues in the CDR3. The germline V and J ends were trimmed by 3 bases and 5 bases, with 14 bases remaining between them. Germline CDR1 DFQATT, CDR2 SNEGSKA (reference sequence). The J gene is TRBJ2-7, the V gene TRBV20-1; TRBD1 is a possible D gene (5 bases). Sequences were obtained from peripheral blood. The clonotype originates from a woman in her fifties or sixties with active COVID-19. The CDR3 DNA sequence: TGCAGTGCTAGTATCCAGGGCCTACACGAGCAGTACTTC. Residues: CSASIQGLHEQYF.